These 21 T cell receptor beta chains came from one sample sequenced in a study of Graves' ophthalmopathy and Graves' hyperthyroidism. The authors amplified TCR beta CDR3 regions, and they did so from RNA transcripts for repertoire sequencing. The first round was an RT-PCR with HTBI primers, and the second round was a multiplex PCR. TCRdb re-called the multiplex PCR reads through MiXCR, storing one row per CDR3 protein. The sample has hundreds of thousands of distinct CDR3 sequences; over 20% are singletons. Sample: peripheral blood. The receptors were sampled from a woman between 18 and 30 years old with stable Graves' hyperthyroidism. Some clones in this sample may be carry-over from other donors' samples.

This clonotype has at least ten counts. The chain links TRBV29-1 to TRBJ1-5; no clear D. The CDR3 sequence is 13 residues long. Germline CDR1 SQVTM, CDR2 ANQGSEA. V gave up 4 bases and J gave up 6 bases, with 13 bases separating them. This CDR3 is CSVVSEGGQPQHF. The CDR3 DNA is TGCAGCGTTGTTTCGGAGGGAGGTCAGCCCCAGCATTTT.

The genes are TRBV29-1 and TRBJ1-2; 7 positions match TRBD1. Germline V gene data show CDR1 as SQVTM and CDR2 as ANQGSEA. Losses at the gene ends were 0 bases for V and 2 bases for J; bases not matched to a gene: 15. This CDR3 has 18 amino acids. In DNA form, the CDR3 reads TGCAGCGTTGAAGATTCAGGGGGGGGTCCCGTCCGAAACTATGGCTACACCTTC. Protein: CSVEDSGGGPVRNYGYTF.

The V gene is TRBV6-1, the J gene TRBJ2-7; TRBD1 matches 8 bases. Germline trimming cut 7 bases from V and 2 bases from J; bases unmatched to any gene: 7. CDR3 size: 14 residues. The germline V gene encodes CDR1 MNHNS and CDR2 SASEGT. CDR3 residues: CASIKDRATYEQYF. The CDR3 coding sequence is TGTGCCAGCATAAAGGACAGGGCTACCTACGAGCAGTACTTC.

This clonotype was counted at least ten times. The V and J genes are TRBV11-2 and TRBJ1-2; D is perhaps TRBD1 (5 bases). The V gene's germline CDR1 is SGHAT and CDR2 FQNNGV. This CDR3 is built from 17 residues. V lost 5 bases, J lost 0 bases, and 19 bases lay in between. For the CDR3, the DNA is TGTGCCAGCAGCCGAATCCGGGACGAGAGGACTAACTATGGCTACACCTTC. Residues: CASSRIRDERTNYGYTF.

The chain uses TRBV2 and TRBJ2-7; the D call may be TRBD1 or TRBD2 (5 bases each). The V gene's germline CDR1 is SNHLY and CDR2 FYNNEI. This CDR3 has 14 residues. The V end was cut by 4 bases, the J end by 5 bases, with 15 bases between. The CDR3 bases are TGTGCCAGCAGTGGATCGGGGCCTCTACACGAGCAGTACTTC. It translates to CASSGSGPLHEQYF.

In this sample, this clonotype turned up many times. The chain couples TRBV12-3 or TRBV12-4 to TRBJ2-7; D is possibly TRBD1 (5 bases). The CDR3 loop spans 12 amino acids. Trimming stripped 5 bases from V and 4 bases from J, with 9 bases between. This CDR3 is CASSPDRYEQYF. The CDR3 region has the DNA TGTGCCAGCAGTCCTGACAGATACGAGCAGTACTTC.

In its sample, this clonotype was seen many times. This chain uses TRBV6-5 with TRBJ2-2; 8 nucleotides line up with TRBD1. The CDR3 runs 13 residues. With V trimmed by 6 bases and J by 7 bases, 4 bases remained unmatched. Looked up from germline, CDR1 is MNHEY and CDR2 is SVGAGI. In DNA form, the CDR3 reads TGTGCCAGCAGCGCCGGACAGGGCGGGGAGCTGTTTTTT. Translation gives CASSAGQGGELFF.

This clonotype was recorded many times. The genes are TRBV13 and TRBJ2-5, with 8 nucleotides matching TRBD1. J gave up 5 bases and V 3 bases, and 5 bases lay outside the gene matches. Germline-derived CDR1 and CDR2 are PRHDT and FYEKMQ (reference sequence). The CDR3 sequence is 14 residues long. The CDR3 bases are TGTGCCAGCAGCTTGACAGGGGCGGATGAGACCCAGTACTTC. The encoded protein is CASSLTGADETQYF. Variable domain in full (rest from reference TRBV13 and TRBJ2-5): AAGVIQSPRHLIKEKRETATLKCYPIPRHDTVYWYQQGPGQDPQFLISFYEKMQSDKGSIPDRFSAQQFSDYHSELNMSSLELGDSALYFCASSLTGADETQYFGPGTRLLVL.

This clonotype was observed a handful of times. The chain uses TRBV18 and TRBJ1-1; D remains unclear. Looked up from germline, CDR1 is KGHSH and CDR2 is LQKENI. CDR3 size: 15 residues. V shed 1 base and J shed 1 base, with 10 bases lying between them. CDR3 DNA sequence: TGTGCCAGCTCACCACTAAGGGTTGGGAACACTGAAGCTTTCTTT. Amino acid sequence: CASSPLRVGNTEAFF. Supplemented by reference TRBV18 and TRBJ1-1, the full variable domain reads NAGVMQNPRHLVRRRGQEARLRCSPMKGHSHVYWYRQLPEEGLKFMVYLQKENIIDESGMPKERFSAEFPKEGPSILRIQQVVRGDSAAYFCASSPLRVGNTEAFFGQGTRLTVV.

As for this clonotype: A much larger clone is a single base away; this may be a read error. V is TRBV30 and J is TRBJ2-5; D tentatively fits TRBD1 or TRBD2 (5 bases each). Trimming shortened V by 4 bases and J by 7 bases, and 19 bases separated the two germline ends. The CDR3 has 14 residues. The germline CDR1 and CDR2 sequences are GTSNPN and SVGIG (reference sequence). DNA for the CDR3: TGTGCCTGGAAGTGGGCACTGGGGCGGGTGACCCAGTACTTC. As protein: CAWKWALGRVTQYF.

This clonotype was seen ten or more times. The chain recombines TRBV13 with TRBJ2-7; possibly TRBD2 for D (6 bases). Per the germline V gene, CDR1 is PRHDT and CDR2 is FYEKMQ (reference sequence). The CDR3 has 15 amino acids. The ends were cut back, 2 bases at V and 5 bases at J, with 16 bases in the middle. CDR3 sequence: CASSLYFGGFDEQYF. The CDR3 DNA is TGTGCCAGCAGCTTATATTTCGGGGGATTCGACGAGCAGTACTTC.

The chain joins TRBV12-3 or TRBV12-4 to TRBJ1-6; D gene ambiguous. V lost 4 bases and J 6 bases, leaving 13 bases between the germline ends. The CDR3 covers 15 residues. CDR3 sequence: CASSSIPRGNSPLHF. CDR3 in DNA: TGTGCCAGCAGTTCAATCCCCCGGGGTAATTCACCCCTCCACTTT.

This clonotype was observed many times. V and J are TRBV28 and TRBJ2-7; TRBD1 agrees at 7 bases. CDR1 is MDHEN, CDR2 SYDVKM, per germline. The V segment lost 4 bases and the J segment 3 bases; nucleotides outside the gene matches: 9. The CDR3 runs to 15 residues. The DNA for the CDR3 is TGTGCCAGCAGTTCCCCCGGGACAGCACACTACGAGCAGTACTTC. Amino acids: CASSSPGTAHYEQYF.

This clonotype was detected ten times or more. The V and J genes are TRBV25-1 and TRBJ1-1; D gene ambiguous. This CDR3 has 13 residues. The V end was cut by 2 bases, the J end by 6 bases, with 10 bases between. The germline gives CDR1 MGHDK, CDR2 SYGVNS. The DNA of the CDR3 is TGTGCCAGCAGTGAAGTTAAGGTATCTGAAGCTTTCTTT. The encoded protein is CASSEVKVSEAFF.

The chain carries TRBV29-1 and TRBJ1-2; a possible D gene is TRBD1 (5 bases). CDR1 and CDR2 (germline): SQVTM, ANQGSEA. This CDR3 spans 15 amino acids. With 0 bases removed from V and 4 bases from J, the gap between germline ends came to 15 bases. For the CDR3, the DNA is TGCAGCGTTGAAGAAATGGAGAACAGGCCCTATGGCTACACCTTC. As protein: CSVEEMENRPYGYTF.

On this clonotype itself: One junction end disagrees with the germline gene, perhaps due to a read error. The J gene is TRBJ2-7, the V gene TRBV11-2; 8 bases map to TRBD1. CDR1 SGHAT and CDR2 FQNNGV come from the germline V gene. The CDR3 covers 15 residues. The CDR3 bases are TGTGCCAGCATCTTAGGACAGGGATTCTCCTACGAGCAGTACTTC. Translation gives CASILGQGFSYEQYF.

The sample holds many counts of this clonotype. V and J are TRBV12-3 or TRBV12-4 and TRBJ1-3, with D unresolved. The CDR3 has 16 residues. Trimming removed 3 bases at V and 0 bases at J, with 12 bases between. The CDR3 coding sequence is TGTGCCAGCAGTTTTAGGGCCTGGGGCTCTGGAAACACCATATATTTT. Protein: CASSFRAWGSGNTIYF.

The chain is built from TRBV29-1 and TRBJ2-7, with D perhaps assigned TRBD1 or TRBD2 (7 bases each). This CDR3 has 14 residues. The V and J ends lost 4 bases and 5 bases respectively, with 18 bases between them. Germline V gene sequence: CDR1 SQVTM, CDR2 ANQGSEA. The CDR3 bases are TGCAGCGTTGCGGGGGGACAGCGGGCAGACGAGCAGTACTTC. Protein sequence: CSVAGGQRADEQYF.

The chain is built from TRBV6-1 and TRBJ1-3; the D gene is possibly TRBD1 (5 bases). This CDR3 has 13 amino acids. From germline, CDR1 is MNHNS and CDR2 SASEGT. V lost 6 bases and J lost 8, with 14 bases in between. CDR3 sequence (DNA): TGTGCCAGCAGGGGGGGAGCGACGGACACCATATATTTT. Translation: CASRGGATDTIYF.

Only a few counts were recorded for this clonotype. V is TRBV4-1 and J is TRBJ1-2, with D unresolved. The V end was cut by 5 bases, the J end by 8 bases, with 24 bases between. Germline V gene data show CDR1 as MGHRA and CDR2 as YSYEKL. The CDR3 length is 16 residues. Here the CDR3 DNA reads TGCGCCAGCAGCGTACGCCAAGTTGATGGTCTTGAAGGCTACACCTTC. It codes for CASSVRQVDGLEGYTF.

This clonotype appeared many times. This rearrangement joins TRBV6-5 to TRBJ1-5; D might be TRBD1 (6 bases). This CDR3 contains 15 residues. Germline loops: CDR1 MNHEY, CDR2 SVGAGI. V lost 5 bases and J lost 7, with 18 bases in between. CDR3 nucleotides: TGTGCCAGCAGTACGACGGACAGTGGAACACAGCCCCAGCATTTT. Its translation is CASSTTDSGTQPQHF.